This T cell receptor beta chain originates from a study of beta chain features in type 1 diabetes. Study-wide background: The examined sorted cells totaled roughly 110,000,000 across samples.

The CDR3 has 16 residues. Trimming cost V 0 bases and J 1 base; bases outside gene matches: 1. Germline CDR1 and CDR2: SGHTA and FQGNSA. This clone turned up a few times. Its antigen is still unknown. Every bit of the isolated RNA underwent reverse transcription, so sequencing read expressed TCRB transcripts. The repertoire was sequenced with immunoSEQ multiplex PCR; TCRdb's copy has only in-frame clones and lacks some. The profile shows hundreds of thousands of clones, roughly 12% of them singletons. Whole-study results and caveats: TCRB CDR3s from Type 1 diabetes patients were moderately but significantly shorter in all four CD4+ subsets.

This chain links TRBV7-2 with TRBJ2-2, with 8 bases matching TRBD1. The clonotype comes from a man younger than 30 with type 1 diabetes. Sequences were obtained from naive CD4+ T cells from blood. CDR3 protein: CASSLAGTGNTGELFF. DNA of the CDR3: TGTGCCAGCAGCTTAGCCGGGACAGGGAACACCGGGGAGCTGTTTTTT.